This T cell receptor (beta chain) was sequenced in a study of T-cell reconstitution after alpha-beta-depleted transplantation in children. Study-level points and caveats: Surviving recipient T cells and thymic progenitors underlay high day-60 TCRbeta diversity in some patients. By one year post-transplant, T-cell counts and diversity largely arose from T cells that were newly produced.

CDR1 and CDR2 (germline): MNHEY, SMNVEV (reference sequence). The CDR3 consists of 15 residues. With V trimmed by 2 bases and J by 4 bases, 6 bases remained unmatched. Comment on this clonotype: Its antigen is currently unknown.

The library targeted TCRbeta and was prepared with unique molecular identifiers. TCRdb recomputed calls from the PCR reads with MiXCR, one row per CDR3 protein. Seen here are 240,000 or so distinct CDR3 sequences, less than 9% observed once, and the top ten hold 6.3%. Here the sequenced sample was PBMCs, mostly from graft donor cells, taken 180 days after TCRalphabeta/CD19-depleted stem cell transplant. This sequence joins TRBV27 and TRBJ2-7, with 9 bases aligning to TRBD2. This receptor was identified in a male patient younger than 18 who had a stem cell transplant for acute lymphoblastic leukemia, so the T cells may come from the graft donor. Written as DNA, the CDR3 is TGTGCCAGCAGTTTAGGCGCGGGGGGGATTTACGAGCAGTACTTC. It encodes CASSLGAGGIYEQYF.